The T cell receptor beta chain described here comes from a study of TIL therapy for anti-PD-1-resistant metastatic lung cancer. Time point described: pre-treatment sample, taken before nivolumab and TIL therapy. This CDR3 region has 14 residues. V was pared by 3 bases and J by 4 bases, with 12 bases between. The V gene's germline CDR1 is SGHTA and CDR2 FQGTGA. This was the immunoSEQ v3 assay. Profiling relied on immunoSEQ multiplex PCR, and the TCRdb table lists in-frame clones only, not all of them. Here the sample spans about 47,000 clones, roughly 85% being singletons. The sequenced sample was blood, obtained at baseline. This TCR was recovered from a person aged 25-85 years with non-small cell lung cancer. This chain links TRBV7-3 with TRBJ2-5, with D perhaps matching TRBD1 (5 bases). Here the CDR3 reads CASSFGADGETQYF. CDR3 coding DNA: TGTGCCAGCAGCTTTGGGGCAGACGGAGAGACCCAGTACTTC.